The T cell receptor (beta chain) described here comes from a study of CD8+ T cells in alopecia areata. Study details: Scalp area affected, as a percentage, set the severity score of treated patients.

Specified treatment: oral pan-JAK inhibitor, 5-10 mg twice daily. General observations from the study: Uncertainty remains about how baseline CD8+ expansion links to response, with one nonresponder. Sequencing of scalp tissue also captures the resident alphabeta T cells of normal skin.

About this clone itself: Its target is unknown.

Extraction of RNA preceded its reverse transcription into cDNA, which served as the sequencing template. Profiled with immunoSEQ multiplex PCR; TCRdb holds only in-frame clones, not every one. The sample holds roughly 210,000 clones, 40% to 45% seen once. The clonotype originates from a human donor with alopecia areata. This specimen consisted of CD4+ T cells sorted from blood, obtained between weeks 36 and 40, from a patient treated with tofacitinib.

CDR3 residues: CASSLGLATIADEQYF. As DNA, the CDR3 is TGCGCCAGCAGCTTGGGACTAGCCACCATTGCGGACGAGCAGTACTTC. V and J are TRBV5-1 and TRBJ2-7; 7 bases line up with TRBD2. Losses at the gene ends were 0 bases for V and 5 bases for J; bases not matched to a gene: 11. This CDR3 comprises 16 residues. Per germline, CDR1 SGHRS and CDR2 YFSETQ.